The source of this T cell receptor beta chain is a study of T cells in Graves' hyperthyroidism and ophthalmopathy. This clonotype was found a few times. Antigen: not known. Researchers amplified the TCR beta CDR3 regions from RNA transcripts. First-round RT-PCR of the TCR CDR3 relied on the HTBI primer set. TCRdb re-called the multiplex PCR reads with MiXCR, one entry per CDR3 protein. The repertoire holds 530,000 or so distinct CDR3 sequences, with 46% as singletons. General observations from the study: Among clonotypes expanded in thyroid above 0.001, most were also found in blood. Prediction of ophthalmopathy progression came a median around 6 months pre-onset.

V lost 5 bases and J 6 bases, leaving 13 bases between the germline ends. Germline CDR1 and CDR2: LNHDA and SQIVND (reference sequence). There are 14 residues in the CDR3. A lack of ophthalmopathy progression within 18 months defined stable Graves' hyperthyroidism. Exclusion of patients followed from uncontrolled infection, other autoimmune disease, pregnancy or lactation. Source material: peripheral blood or thyroid tissue (not recorded which). This receptor was obtained from a woman aged 18 to 35 with Graves' hyperthyroidism. J is TRBJ1-4 and V is TRBV19, with D possibly being TRBD1 (5 bases). The CDR3 nucleotides are TGTGCCAGTAGTTGGCCGGGACGGGATGAAAAACTGTTTTTT. The encoded protein is CASSWPGRDEKLFF.